Listed below are T cell receptor beta chains from one sample, sequenced in a study of control samples from healthy donors and cancer patients. The protocol was immunoSEQ multiplex PCR, while the TCRdb copy is restricted to in-frame clones and leaves out a portion. The sample contains 90,000 or so clones, less than 85% of which appear only once. Source material: PBMCs. The receptor set was obtained from a man in his sixties or seventies with lung cancer. Each CDR3 is given with its conserved first and last residue. The D gene is left open where the match is weak. The size entry is marked missing in some rows and otherwise reads once, few, many or a size class.

size	V	D	J	CDR3	DNA
NA	TRBV9	TRBD1	TRBJ2-5	CASSVGDSRRETQYF	TGTGCCAGCAGCGTAGGGGACAGCCGGCGGGAGACCCAGTACTTC
NA	TRBV19	NA	TRBJ2-6	CASNLPAANVLTF	TGTGCCAGTAACCTCCCTGCGGCCAACGTCCTGACTTTC
NA	TRBV6-1	TRBD1	TRBJ1-2	CAVTDRGQDGYTF	TGTGCCGTCACGGACAGGGGGCAGGATGGCTACACCTTC
NA	TRBV11-2	NA	TRBJ1-1	CASSVGERNTEAFF	TGTGCCAGCAGCGTGGGGGAGCGGAACACTGAAGCTTTCTTT
NA	TRBV11-2	NA	TRBJ1-5	CASSLDRTDQPQHF	TGTGCCAGCAGCTTAGACCGGACAGATCAGCCCCAGCATTTT
NA	TRBV7-2	NA	TRBJ1-2	CASSLDNMAAQGYGYTF	TGTGCCAGCAGCTTAGATAATATGGCAGCCCAGGGCTATGGCTACACCTTC
NA	TRBV5-6	NA	TRBJ2-5	CASSLGTSGQTQYF	TGTGCCAGCAGCTTGGGAACGAGCGGGCAGACCCAGTACTTC
NA	TRBV3-1/TRBV3-2	NA	TRBJ2-3	CASSNWQSTDTQYF	TGTGCCAGCAGCAATTGGCAGAGCACAGATACGCAGTATTTT
NA	TRBV7-9	TRBD1	TRBJ2-7	CASRRDSLNEQYF	TGTGCCAGCAGACGGGACAGTCTCAACGAGCAGTACTTC
NA	TRBV5-1	TRBD1	TRBJ1-1	CASSLDSGGWFTEAFF	TGCGCCAGCAGCTTGGACTCAGGGGGCTGGTTTACTGAAGCTTTCTTT
NA	TRBV30	TRBD1	TRBJ1-6	CASRTGGSPLHF	TGTGCCTCGCGGACAGGGGGATCACCCCTCCACTTT
NA	TRBV30	NA	TRBJ1-4	CAWGTPGAGEKLFF	TGTGCCTGGGGGACCCCCGGGGCGGGCGAAAAACTGTTTTTT
once	TRBV7-3	TRBD2	TRBJ2-2	CASSLFSSGRSGELFF	TGTGCCAGCAGCTTATTTTCTAGCGGGAGGTCAGGGGAGCTGTTTTTT
few	TRBV10-3	NA	TRBJ2-5	CAISESGTSQETQYF	TGTGCCATCAGTGAGTCAGGGACTTCCCAAGAGACCCAGTACTTC
NA	TRBV5-4	TRBD2	TRBJ2-4	CASSAGGAKNIQYF	TGTGCCAGCAGCGCGGGGGGGGCCAAAAACATTCAGTACTTC
NA	TRBV7-9	TRBD2	TRBJ2-5	CASSRGLAGGRETQYF	TGTGCCAGCAGCCGGGGACTAGCGGGGGGTCGGGAGACCCAGTACTTC
NA	TRBV7-9	NA	TRBJ1-5	CASSRAEGNQPQHF	TGTGCCAGCAGCCGCGCTGAGGGCAATCAGCCCCAGCATTTT
NA	TRBV11-2	NA	TRBJ2-5	CASSPQRSGAQYF	TGTGCCAGCAGCCCTCAACGGTCAGGGGCCCAGTACTTC
NA	TRBV19	TRBD1	TRBJ2-7	CASSQPDRAHEQYF	TGTGCCAGTAGTCAACCGGACAGGGCCCACGAGCAGTACTTC
NA	TRBV19	TRBD1	TRBJ2-2	CASSQWGQGALRTGELFF	TGTGCCAGTAGTCAATGGGGACAGGGGGCCCTCCGGACCGGGGAGCTGTTTTTT
NA	TRBV5-4	NA	TRBJ2-7	CASSLDLLYEQYF	TGTGCCAGCAGTTTGGACCTCCTTTACGAGCAGTACTTC
once	TRBV7-2	NA	TRBJ2-5	CASSSGPNPQETQYF	TGTGCCAGCAGCTCCGGGCCGAACCCCCAAGAGACCCAGTACTTC
NA	TRBV9	TRBD1	TRBJ1-1	CASSEPGTGVRVTEAFF	TGTGCCAGCAGCGAGCCCGGGACAGGGGTGAGAGTCACTGAAGCTTTCTTT
NA	TRBV19	NA	TRBJ1-3	CASNPDKAGNTIYF	TGTGCCAGTAACCCGGACAAGGCTGGAAACACCATATATTTT
NA	TRBV15	TRBD1	TRBJ1-5	CATSLRQGNQPQHF	TGTGCCACCAGCTTGCGACAGGGGAATCAGCCCCAGCATTTT
NA	TRBV5-1	NA	TRBJ1-6	CASSSGQRNNSPLHF	TGCGCCAGCAGCTCAGGACAGAGAAATAATTCACCCCTCCACTTT
NA	TRBV11-2	NA	TRBJ1-2	CASSPGYTF	TGTGCCAGCAGCCCCGGCTACACCTTC
NA	TRBV7-8	NA	TRBJ2-3	CASSLASGSTDTQYF	TGTGCCAGCAGCTTAGCTTCGGGTAGCACAGATACGCAGTATTTT
NA	TRBV27	TRBD2	TRBJ2-3	CASSLRPGLASPTQYF	TGTGCCAGCAGTTTACGGCCGGGACTAGCATCCCCTACGCAGTATTTT
NA	TRBV5-1	NA	TRBJ2-2	CASSLGSSNTGELFF	TGCGCCAGCAGCTTGGGCAGTTCGAACACCGGGGAGCTGTTTTTT
NA	TRBV2	NA	TRBJ1-4	CASSPHQGLLNEKLFF	TGTGCCAGCAGCCCACACCAGGGGCTTCTGAATGAAAAACTGTTTTTT
NA	TRBV7-9	TRBD1	TRBJ2-7	CASSSGQVRGEQYF	TGTGCCAGCAGCTCAGGACAGGTTCGAGGCGAGCAGTACTTC
NA	TRBV29-1	TRBD1	TRBJ1-4	CSVARQGSYEKLFF	TGCAGCGTCGCGAGACAGGGATCGTATGAAAAACTGTTTTTT
NA	TRBV29-1	NA	TRBJ1-1	CSVTQGLSTEAFF	TGCAGCGTCACACAGGGTTTGAGCACTGAAGCTTTCTTT
once	TRBV28	NA	TRBJ1-6	CASSFRGVRNSPLHF	TGTGCCAGCAGTTTCAGAGGAGTACGTAATTCACCCCTCCACTTT
NA	TRBV3-1/TRBV3-2	TRBD2	TRBJ2-5	CASSRRTSGRQETQYF	TGTGCCAGCAGCCGCAGGACTAGCGGACGCCAAGAGACCCAGTACTTC
NA	TRBV2	TRBD1	TRBJ2-2	CASSLPGQGARGELFF	TGTGCCAGCAGCCTACCCGGACAGGGGGCGCGCGGGGAGCTGTTTTTT
NA	TRBV19	NA	TRBJ2-2	CASQAGELFF	TGTGCCAGCCAAGCGGGGGAGCTGTTTTTT
few	TRBV5-6	NA	TRBJ1-5	CASSFLGRQTNQPQHF	TGTGCCAGCAGCTTTTTGGGGAGACAGACCAATCAGCCCCAGCATTTT
NA	TRBV15	TRBD2	TRBJ2-3	CATSRDTRGGVDTQYF	TGTGCCACCAGCAGAGATACGCGGGGGGGCGTGGATACGCAGTATTTT
NA	TRBV7-2	TRBD2	TRBJ2-5	CASSTHAGGETQYF	TGTGCCAGCAGTACTCACGCGGGGGGTGAGACCCAGTACTTC
NA	TRBV29-1	TRBD1	TRBJ1-2	CSVEDRGYGYTF	TGCAGCGTCGAAGACAGGGGATATGGCTACACCTTC
once	TRBV30	NA	TRBJ2-7	CAWSDPYSGEQYF	TGTGCCTGGAGTGACCCCTATTCGGGGGAGCAGTACTTC
once	TRBV24-1	NA	TRBJ2-2	CATSWNRGAVF	TGTGCCACCAGTTGGAACCGGGGAGCTGTTTTT
NA	TRBV7-8	TRBD2	TRBJ2-2	CASNPRTSGGGTGELFF	TGTGCCAGCAACCCGAGGACTAGCGGGGGCGGCACCGGGGAGCTGTTTTTT
NA	TRBV6-9	NA	TRBJ1-1	CASSLRDWNTEAFF	TGTGCCAGCAGTTTGAGGGATTGGAACACTGAAGCTTTCTTT
once	TRBV12-5	NA	TRBJ1-1	CASGLWGTEAFF	TGTGCTAGTGGTTTATGGGGCACTGAAGCTTTCTTT
NA	TRBV7-2	TRBD1	TRBJ2-7	CASSSRTGTGTRYEQYF	TGTGCCAGCAGCTCGAGAACCGGGACAGGGACTCGTTACGAGCAGTACTTC
NA	TRBV11-2	NA	TRBJ2-3	CASTRGQGDTQYF	TGTGCCAGCACTCGAGGGCAGGGAGATACGCAGTATTTT
NA	TRBV3-1/TRBV3-2	NA	TRBJ2-1	CASSHDTRPGSFF	TGTGCCAGCAGCCACGATACCCGCCCCGGGTCGTTCTTC